This T cell receptor (beta chain) stems from a study of blood T cell repertoires in COVID-19. About the research overall: Sites across the United States, Italy and Spain contributed samples from acute and convalescent COVID-19. From T cells, B-cell-depleted T cells, or PBMCs came the material, which was cDNA or gDNA.

V gave up 3 bases and J gave up 14 bases, with 14 bases separating them. The CDR3 totals 12 residues. The repertoire was sequenced with immunoSEQ multiplex PCR; TCRdb's copy has only in-frame clones and lacks some. The sample records tens of thousands of clones, over 70% being singletons. This clonotype was sampled from a human donor in a cohort sampled during active COVID-19. The sequenced material came from peripheral blood. This sequence joins TRBV12-3 or TRBV12-4 and TRBJ2-1, with TRBD1 as a possible D gene (6 bases). DNA for the CDR3: TGTGCCAGCAGTTTTGTCCAGGGGCGAAAGTTCTTC. It translates to CASSFVQGRKFF.